A single sample gave rise to the 22 T cell receptor beta chains below, sequenced in a study of T cell changes during pregnancy in multiple sclerosis. Some clones are missing from TCRdb's copy, which holds only in-frame ones; the method was immunoSEQ multiplex PCR. The sample consists of roughly 60,000 clones, 92% of them appearing once. Sequences were derived from peripheral blood, sampled in the second trimester of pregnancy. The receptors shown here come from a female donor with multiple sclerosis, enrolled in a pregnancy study.

This sequence joins TRBV4-2 and TRBJ1-4; D is unclear. V lost 1 base and J lost 7, with 16 bases in between. The CDR3 has 16 residues. The germline V gene has CDR1 LGHNA and CDR2 YNFKEQ. CDR3 DNA sequence: TGTGCCAGCAGCCAAGTGAGGACCTTGGAGGGTGAAAAACTGTTTTTT. Residues: CASSQVRTLEGEKLFF.

V usage is TRBV11-1 and J usage is TRBJ2-1; D gene unclear. The V gene lost 5 bases and the J gene lost 3 bases, with 5 bases spanning the gap. CDR3 length: 12 residues. Germline CDR1 SGHAT, CDR2 FQDESV (reference sequence). This CDR3 reads CASSRDYNEQFF. The CDR3, as DNA: TGTGCCAGCAGCCGCGACTACAATGAGCAGTTCTTC.

V gene TRBV9 combines with J gene TRBJ2-1; tentatively, D is TRBD2 (6 bases). Between the trimmed V and J ends, which lost 0 bases and 2 bases, there was a span of 9 bases. CDR1 and CDR2 (germline): SGDLS, YYNGEE. The CDR3 loop spans 15 amino acids. CDR3 protein: CASSVVGGTYNEQFF. Written as DNA, the CDR3 is TGTGCCAGCAGCGTAGTCGGAGGGACCTACAATGAGCAGTTCTTC.

This chain connects TRBV7-9 to TRBJ2-7, with 10 bases lining up with TRBD2. The junction had 17 bases not matched to a gene; V was cut back by 4 bases and J by 2 bases. The CDR3 has 19 residues. Looked up from germline, CDR1 is SEHNR and CDR2 is FQNEAQ (reference sequence). As DNA, the CDR3 is TGTGCCAGCAGCTCGCAAAGGGGCCTAGCGGGAGTGATACCCTACGAGCAGTACTTC. The encoded protein is CASSSQRGLAGVIPYEQYF.

The chain's CDR3 is CASSLVGGQGSYEQYF. DNA for the CDR3: TGCGCCAGCAGCTTGGTAGGGGGACAGGGATCCTACGAGCAGTACTTC. The chain joins TRBV5-1 to TRBJ2-7, with 9 positions matching TRBD1. Germline loops: CDR1 SGHRS, CDR2 YFSETQ. With 0 bases clipped from V and 1 base from J, the junction kept 5 bases outside the gene matches. The CDR3 is made up of 16 amino acids.

The rearrangement joins TRBV7-3 to TRBJ2-7, with a tentative D call TRBD2 (5 bases). Germline-derived CDR1 and CDR2 are SGHTA and FQGTGA. Between the trimmed V and J ends, which lost 5 bases and 7 bases, there was a span of 12 bases. This CDR3 is 12 amino acids long. CDR3 DNA sequence: TGTGCCAGCAGCGCGCCCGGGATGGAGCAGTACTTC. This translates into CASSAPGMEQYF.

V is TRBV6-6 and J is TRBJ2-1; D may be TRBD1 (6 bases). CDR3 length: 10 residues. CDR1 is MNHNY and CDR2 is SVGAGI in the germline V gene (reference sequence). The ends were cut back, 6 bases at V and 15 bases at J, with 12 bases in the middle. The CDR3 coding sequence is TGTGCCAGCAGGAGGGACACATGGTTCTTC. Protein: CASRRDTWFF.

The chain employs TRBV29-1 and TRBJ2-1; 8 positions match TRBD2. The V and J ends lost 6 bases and 6 bases, in that order; junction bases with no gene match: 4. CDR3 size: 12 residues. CDR1 is SQVTM, CDR2 ANQGSEA, per germline. This CDR3 is CSVIAGFNEQFF. The CDR3 DNA reads as TGCAGCGTGATAGCGGGATTCAATGAGCAGTTCTTC.

V and J are TRBV7-8 and TRBJ2-1; 8 nucleotides match TRBD2. V lost 5 bases to trimming and J lost 8 bases; unmatched junction nucleotides: 17. Per the germline V gene, CDR1 is SGHVS and CDR2 is FQNEAQ. This CDR3 has 17 amino acids. The CDR3 loop reads CASSDRTGLGIAHEQFF. DNA of the CDR3: TGTGCCAGCAGCGACCGAACGGGACTAGGCATTGCCCATGAGCAGTTCTTC.

The chain links TRBV7-4 to TRBJ2-1; D gene ambiguous. Germline-derived CDR1 and CDR2 are SGHVT and SQSDAQ. The CDR3 contains 12 residues. V dropped 1 base and J dropped 9 bases, with 7 bases sitting between them. Written as DNA, the CDR3 is TGTGCCAGCAGCTTAGATTCCCGTGAGCAGTTCTTC. Translation gives CASSLDSREQFF.

The chain uses TRBV19 and TRBJ1-1; 8 nucleotides match TRBD1. J was trimmed by 4 bases and V by 5 bases; bases with no gene match: 9. Germline CDR1 LNHDA, CDR2 SQIVND (reference sequence). The CDR3 is made up of 15 amino acids. This chain's CDR3 is CASSPQGALGTEAFF. The CDR3 region has the DNA TGTGCCAGTAGTCCCCAGGGGGCGCTTGGCACTGAAGCTTTCTTT.

The CDR3 here is CAYGQGARGANVLTF. The CDR3 nucleotides are TGTGCCTACGGACAGGGGGCGCGTGGGGCCAACGTCCTGACTTTC. V gene TRBV30 combines with J gene TRBJ2-6; 11 bases agree with TRBD1. Unmatched junction bases numbered 5, after V lost 7 bases and J lost 3 bases. This CDR3 has 15 amino acids. CDR1 is GTSNPN, CDR2 SVGIG, per germline (reference sequence).

This clone was found many times. The chain is built from TRBV12-2 and TRBJ2-7; the table gives TRBD2 as D, unverified against the DNA. TRBV12-2 is a known pseudogene. The length of the CDR3 is 15 residues. The CDR3 DNA reads TGTGCAAGTCGCTTAGCTAGCGGGAGCTCCTACGAGCAGTACTTC. Its protein is CASRLASGSSYEQYF.

This sequence joins TRBV29-1 and TRBJ2-1, with 11 bases identical to TRBD2. The CDR3 totals 16 residues. CDR1 and CDR2 (germline): SQVTM, ANQGSEA. J lost 7 bases, V lost 2 bases, and 10 bases had no gene match. CDR3 sequence (DNA): TGCAGCGTTGAACTCTGGCTAGCGGGAGGTATGAATGAGCAGTTCTTC. As protein: CSVELWLAGGMNEQFF.

The chain joins TRBV30 to TRBJ2-7, with 9 bases matching TRBD2. Germline lookup yields CDR1 GTSNPN and CDR2 SVGIG (reference sequence). With 0 bases clipped from V and 7 bases from J, the junction kept 16 bases outside the gene matches. The length of the CDR3 is 17 residues. Written as DNA, the CDR3 is TGTGCCTGGAGTGTGGGGCCGAGTGCGGGAGGGCCGAAGGAGCAGTACTTC. Translating gives CAWSVGPSAGGPKEQYF. Full variable domain (outside the CDR3, taken from reference TRBV30 and TRBJ2-7): SQTIHQWPATLVQPVGSPLSLECTVEGTSNPNLYWYRQAAGRGLQLLFYSVGIGQISSEVPQNLSASRPQDRQFILSSKKLLLSDSGFYLCAWSVGPSAGGPKEQYFGPGTRLTVT.

The chain carries TRBV2 and TRBJ2-3, with TRBD1 matching 7 bases. The V gene end was trimmed by 5 bases and the J gene end by 1 base; junction bases not matched to a gene: 6. The CDR3 covers 15 residues. CDR1 and CDR2 from the germline V gene are SNHLY and FYNNEI. The CDR3 reads CASSRGGAGTDTQYF. The CDR3 DNA reads TGTGCCAGCAGTCGAGGGGGCGCGGGCACAGATACGCAGTATTTT.

The rearrangement links TRBV5-5 to TRBJ1-4; D not resolved. V was shortened by 3 bases and J by 5 bases, with 14 bases between the two germline ends. The germline V gene has CDR1 SGHKS and CDR2 YYEKEE (reference sequence). This CDR3 contains 15 residues. For the CDR3, the DNA is TGTGCCAGCAGCTCTCGGACGGGAACAAATGAAAAACTGTTTTTT. This translates into CASSSRTGTNEKLFF.

This chain connects TRBV28 to TRBJ1-1; D is undetermined. Germline loops: CDR1 MDHEN, CDR2 SYDVKM. The CDR3 has 11 amino acids. Deletions cut 2 bases from V and 8 bases from J, with 6 bases between. The CDR3 nucleotides read TGTGCCAGCAGTTTAGGGCAGGAAGCTTTCTTT. This codes for CASSLGQEAFF. The full variable domain, completed using reference TRBV28 and TRBJ1-1, is DVKVTQSSRYLVKRTGEKVFLECVQDMDHENMFWYRQDPGLGLRLIYFSYDVKMKEKGDIPEGYSVSREKKERFSLILESASTNQTSMYLCASSLGQEAFFGQGTRLTVV.

V and J are TRBV6-4 and TRBJ2-4; 12 nucleotides align to TRBD1. With 3 bases clipped from V and 6 bases from J, the junction kept 0 bases outside the gene matches. The CDR3 is 14 residues long. CDR1 is MRHNA, CDR2 SNTAGT, per germline. In nucleotides, the CDR3 is TGTGCCAGCAGTGAGGGACAGGGGGCAAACATTCAGTACTTC. It is translated as CASSEGQGANIQYF.

V and J are TRBV7-3 and TRBJ1-1; D is ambiguous. CDR3 length equals 15 residues. Trimming shortened V by 2 bases and J by 2 bases, and 12 bases separated the two germline ends. CDR1 and CDR2 from the germline V gene are SGHTA and FQGTGA. The CDR3 loop reads CASSLLGVRNTEAFF. The DNA for the CDR3 is TGTGCCAGCAGCTTACTCGGGGTGAGAAACACTGAAGCTTTCTTT.

The V call is TRBV6-5, the J call TRBJ1-1, with D perhaps matching TRBD1 (6 bases). V lost 2 bases and J lost 1, with 14 bases in between. The CDR3 spans 16 residues. Germline CDR1 is MNHEY and CDR2 is SVGAGI. The CDR3 DNA reads as TGTGCCAGCAGTTACACCCAGGACAGCTCGAACACTGAAGCTTTCTTT. It yields the protein CASSYTQDSSNTEAFF.

The V gene is TRBV11-3, the J gene TRBJ2-1; no reliable D call. The V and J ends lost 5 bases and 7 bases respectively, with 9 bases between them. Germline V lookup: CDR1 SGHNT, CDR2 YENEEA. The CDR3 covers 12 residues. The CDR3 bases are TGTGCCAGCAGCACCGTTAGTAATGAGCAGTTCTTC. Protein sequence: CASSTVSNEQFF.